These T cell receptor beta chains were read from a single sample in a study of cytomegalovirus exposure and HLA in healthy donors. Some clones are missing from TCRdb's copy, which holds only in-frame ones; the method was immunoSEQ multiplex PCR. Of about 110,000 clones in the sample, roughly 68% were seen once. Sequencing used PBMCs. Receptors were obtained from a woman aged 25 to 45 in good health and CMV-seronegative. Each CDR3 is given with its conserved first and last residue. A D gene is named only where the DNA matches it firmly. Size tells how often a clone was seen (once, few, many) or the class of an expanded clone, and some rows leave it out.

abundance	d_gene	v_gene	j_gene	len	CDR3nt	CDR3aa
-	-	TRBV6-5	TRBJ2-5	14	TGTGCCAGCAGTTCCCCGGGACTGCAAGAGACCCAGTACTTC	CASSSPGLQETQYF
-	-	TRBV5-1	TRBJ2-1	13	TGCGCCAGCAGTTCGCTCGACCGGGATGAGCAGTTCTTC	CASSSLDRDEQFF
-	TRBD1	TRBV5-5	TRBJ1-4	16	TGTGCCAGCAGCTACGGACAGGTGGTGACTAATGAAAAACTGTTTTTT	CASSYGQVVTNEKLFF
few	TRBD1	TRBV4-2	TRBJ1-6	15	TGTGCCAGCAGCCAACCCGGGACAGGGGGATCACCCCTCCACTTT	CASSQPGTGGSPLHF
-	TRBD1	TRBV30	TRBJ1-1	14	TGTGCCTGGGGGGGACAGCCCATGAACACTGAAGCTTTCTTT	CAWGGQPMNTEAFF
-	-	TRBV28	TRBJ1-5	15	TGTGCCAGCAGTTTACAGGCCTATAGCAATCAGCCCCAGCATTTT	CASSLQAYSNQPQHF
-	TRBD1	TRBV19	TRBJ1-5	17	TGTGCCAGTAGTATAAGGATGGGGGCAGGGGGTGGTCAGCCCCAGCATTTT	CASSIRMGAGGGQPQHF
-	-	TRBV14	TRBJ1-5	16	TGTGCCAGCAGCCCGCCCGGGACACGGTGGACTCAGCCCCAGCATTTT	CASSPPGTRWTQPQHF
-	-	TRBV25-1	TRBJ1-3	16	TGTGCCAGCAGTGCATTCTTGGGGGCGATTGGAAACACCATATATTTT	CASSAFLGAIGNTIYF
-	-	TRBV29-1	TRBJ2-7	14	TGCAGCGTTGAGAGAGAACAGGGAGTCCACGAGCAGTACTTC	CSVEREQGVHEQYF
-	TRBD1	TRBV30	TRBJ1-2	14	TGTGCCTGGAGTGAATACGACAGGGAATATGGCTACACCTTC	CAWSEYDREYGYTF